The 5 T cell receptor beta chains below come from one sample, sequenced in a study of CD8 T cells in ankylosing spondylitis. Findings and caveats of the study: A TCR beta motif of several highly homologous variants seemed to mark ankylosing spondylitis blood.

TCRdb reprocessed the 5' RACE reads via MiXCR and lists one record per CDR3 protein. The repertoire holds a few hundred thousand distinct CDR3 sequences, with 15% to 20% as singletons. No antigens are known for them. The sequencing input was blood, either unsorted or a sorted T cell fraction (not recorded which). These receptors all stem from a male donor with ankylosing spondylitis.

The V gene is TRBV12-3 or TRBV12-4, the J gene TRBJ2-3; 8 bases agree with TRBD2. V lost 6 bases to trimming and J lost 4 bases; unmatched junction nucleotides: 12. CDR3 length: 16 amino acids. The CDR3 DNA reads TGTGCCAGCAGCCCCATTAGCGGGGAGGGGGCAGATACGCAGTATTTT. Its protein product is CASSPISGEGADTQYF.

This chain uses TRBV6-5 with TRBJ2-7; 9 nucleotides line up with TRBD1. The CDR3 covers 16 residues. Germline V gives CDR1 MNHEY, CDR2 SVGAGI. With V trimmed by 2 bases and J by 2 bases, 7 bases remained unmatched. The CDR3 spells CASSYLGTGRTYEQYF. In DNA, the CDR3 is TGTGCCAGCAGTTACCTTGGGACAGGGAGGACCTACGAGCAGTACTTC.

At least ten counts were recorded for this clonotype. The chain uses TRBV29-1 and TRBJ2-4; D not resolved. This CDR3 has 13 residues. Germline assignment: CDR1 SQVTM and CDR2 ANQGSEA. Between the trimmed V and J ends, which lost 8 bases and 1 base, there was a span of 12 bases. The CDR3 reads CSLQELAKNIQYF. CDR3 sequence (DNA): TGCAGCCTTCAGGAGTTGGCCAAAAACATTCAGTACTTC.

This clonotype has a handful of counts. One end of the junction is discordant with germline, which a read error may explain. The CDR3 protein is CSATAPGQGERFF. As DNA, the CDR3 is TGCAGTGCTACTGCCCCGGGACAGGGGGAGCGGTTCTTC. The rearrangement uses TRBV20-1 and TRBJ2-1; 11 positions agree with TRBD1. Germline V gene data show CDR1 as DFQATT and CDR2 as SNEGSKA (reference sequence). The CDR3 is 13 amino acids.

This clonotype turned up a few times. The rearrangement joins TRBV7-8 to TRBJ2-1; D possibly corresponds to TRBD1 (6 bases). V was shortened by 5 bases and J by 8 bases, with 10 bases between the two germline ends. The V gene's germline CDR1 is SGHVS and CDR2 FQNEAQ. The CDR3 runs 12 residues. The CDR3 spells CASSQQGHEQFF. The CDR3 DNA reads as TGTGCCAGCAGCCAGCAGGGGCATGAGCAGTTCTTC.